The next 20 T cell receptor beta chains were all read from a single sample in a study of tumor-infiltrating lymphocytes in primary liver carcinoma. The researchers obtained blood RNA from unsorted whole blood and also extracted germline DNA. From 500 ng of total RNA, TCR beta-specific cDNA was reverse-transcribed using a constant-region primer. TCR beta libraries came from three nested multiplex PCR rounds using slightly modified ARM-PCR. TRBV1-TRBV30 forward and Cbeta reverse primers drove the first two approximately 10-cycle rounds. TCRdb called the multiplex PCR reads again in MiXCR, with one record for every CDR3 protein. The data contain 190,000 or so distinct CDR3 sequences, around three fifths of them singletons. Sequenced material: peripheral blood. These receptors all come from a woman aged 55-69 years with primary liver carcinoma and hepatitis B virus infection.

The V call is TRBV5-1, the J call TRBJ2-5, with D maybe TRBD1 (6 bases). The CDR3 runs 15 residues. CDR1 is SGHRS, CDR2 YFSETQ, per germline. V lost 6 bases and J 4 bases, leaving 19 bases between the germline ends. The CDR3 sequence: CASTTDGGTAETQYF. The CDR3 DNA reads as TGCGCCAGCACTACTGATGGGGGCACCGCAGAGACCCAGTACTTC. Using reference TRBV5-1 and TRBJ2-5 for the parts outside the CDR3, the full variable domain is KAGVTQTPRYLIKTRGQQVTLSCSPISGHRSVSWYQQTPGQGLQFLFEYFSETQRNKGNFPGRFSGRQFSNSRSEMNVSTLELGDSALYLCASTTDGGTAETQYFGPGTRLLVL.

Note on this clonotype: With a much larger clone just one base away, this may be a read error. The CDR3 reads CNVEIGGYGYTF. The DNA for the CDR3 is TGCAACGTTGAAATAGGCGGGTATGGCTACACCTTC. This chain connects TRBV29-1 to TRBJ1-2, with unresolved D. This CDR3 has 12 residues. The germline gives CDR1 SQVTM, CDR2 ANQGSEA. Filled out from reference TRBV29-1 and TRBJ1-2, the complete variable domain reads SAVISQKPSRDICQRGTSLTIQCQVDSQVTMMFWYRQQPGQSLTLIATANQGSEATYESGFVIDKFPISRPNLTFSTLTVSNMSPEDSSIYLCNVEIGGYGYTFGSGTRLTVV.

The CDR3 loop is CASSRTVSSYNSLLHF. The CDR3 region has the DNA TGTGCCAGCAGTAGGACAGTTAGCTCCTATAATTCACTCCTCCACTTT. The chain is built from TRBV21-1 and TRBJ1-6; the table's D call, TRBD1, has no DNA check behind it. TRBV21-1 is labeled a pseudogene. The CDR3 sequence is 16 residues long.

On this clonotype itself: A read error is possible here, since a much larger clone lies one base away. The V call is TRBV12-3 or TRBV12-4, the J call TRBJ2-7; 11 nucleotides agree with TRBD2. The CDR3 spans 15 residues. In nucleotides, the CDR3 is TGTGTCAGCAGGGTACTAGCGGGAGCACTCTACGAGCAGTACTTC. It yields the protein CVSRVLAGALYEQYF.

The V and J genes are TRBV28 and TRBJ2-2, with TRBD2 matching 7 bases. Trimming cost V 6 bases and J 6 bases; bases outside gene matches: 10. The germline CDR1 and CDR2 sequences are MDHEN and SYDVKM. The CDR3 runs 15 residues. CDR3 coding DNA: TGTGCCAGCAGGACGGGGGGAGCATTGGCCGGGGAGCTGTTTTTT. Amino acid sequence: CASRTGGALAGELFF. Full variable domain (rest looked up from reference TRBV28 and TRBJ2-2): DVKVTQSSRYLVKRTGEKVFLECVQDMDHENMFWYRQDPGLGLRLIYFSYDVKMKEKGDIPEGYSVSREKKERFSLILESASTNQTSMYLCASRTGGALAGELFFGEGSRLTVL.

This clonotype was observed a single time. One end of the junction varies from germline; a read error may be responsible. The chain combines TRBV18 with TRBJ2-1, with 9 bases fitting TRBD2. Germline CDR1 and CDR2: KGHSH and LQKENI. This CDR3 region has 16 residues. CDR3 sequence reads: CVSSLVQGTSHNEQFF. The CDR3 DNA sequence: TGTGTCAGCTCACTAGTCCAAGGGACTAGCCACAATGAGCAGTTCTTC.

This clonotype turned up a few times. Its ends do not fully match the called genes, so a read error is possible. The chain uses TRBV2 and TRBJ2-1, with D perhaps assigned TRBD1 or TRBD2 (5 bases each). Looked up from germline, CDR1 is SNHLY and CDR2 is FYNNEI. The CDR3 covers 16 residues. DNA of the CDR3: TGTGCCAGCCCCCGACGGGACGGCGGCTCCTATAATGAGCAGTTCTTC. This sequence encodes CASPRRDGGSYNEQFF.

The sample holds many counts of this clonotype. The chain links TRBV12-3 or TRBV12-4 to TRBJ1-1; 10 bases fit TRBD1. This CDR3 comprises 15 residues. The junction had 6 bases not matched to a gene; V was cut back by 7 bases and J by 1 base. Written as DNA, the CDR3 is TGTGCCAGCAAACGACAGGGGGCGCGGAACACTGAAGCTTTCTTT. Translation gives CASKRQGARNTEAFF.

This clonotype has a handful of counts. The rearrangement joins TRBV10-2 to TRBJ2-2; D is unresolved. The CDR3 is 15 amino acids. Trimming cost V 6 bases and J 1 base, with 12 bases left between them. CDR1 and CDR2 (germline): WSHSY, SAAADI. Here the CDR3 reads CASRAVAENTGELFF. CDR3 nucleotide sequence: TGCGCCAGCAGGGCGGTCGCTGAGAACACCGGGGAGCTGTTTTTT.

This clonotype occurred many times. The chain recombines TRBV12-5 with TRBJ1-2, with D possibly TRBD1 on 6 matching bases. Germline CDR1 and CDR2: LGHNT and FRNRAP. The CDR3 length is 14 residues. V was pared by 2 bases and J by 4 bases, with 11 bases between. The CDR3 DNA reads TGTGCTAGTGGTTTGTCCCGGACAGTCTATGGCTACACCTTC. Translation gives CASGLSRTVYGYTF.

About this clonotype: A single base separates this from a much larger clone, so it may be a read error. This chain joins TRBV28 and TRBJ2-5; D not certain. Trimming stripped 5 bases from V and 5 bases from J, with 27 bases between. This CDR3 is built from 18 residues. Per germline, CDR1 MDHEN and CDR2 SYDVKM. The CDR3 loop is CASSPGKRITYRTETQYF. The CDR3 coding sequence is TGTGCCAGCAGTCCAGGCAAGCGCATCACCTATCGAACGGAGACCCAGTACTTC. Filled out from reference TRBV28 and TRBJ2-5, the complete variable domain reads DVKVTQSSRYLVKRTGEKVFLECVQDMDHENMFWYRQDPGLGLRLIYFSYDVKMKEKGDIPEGYSVSREKKERFSLILESASTNQTSMYLCASSPGKRITYRTETQYFGPGTRLLVL.

The V and J genes are TRBV12-3 or TRBV12-4 and TRBJ1-5, with TRBD1 as a possible D gene (6 bases). The CDR3 has 17 residues. V lost 5 bases and J 5 bases, leaving 22 bases between the germline ends. CDR3 nucleotide sequence: TGTGCCAGCAGTACTGGGTCGGGGGCGCGGATCCATCAGCCCCAGCATTTT. Its protein is CASSTGSGARIHQPQHF.

A note on this clonotype: This sequence may be a read error, since a much larger clone differs from it by one base. CDR3 DNA sequence: TGTGCCAGCAGTGGAGCTAGGGGGGTCGGGGCCAACGTCCTGACTTTC. Amino acid sequence: CASSGARGVGANVLTF. V is TRBV6-1 and J is TRBJ2-6; D possibly matches TRBD1 or TRBD2 (6 bases each). CDR3 length: 16 residues. The V end lost 4 bases, the J end lost 4 bases, and 14 bases lay between the germline ends. From germline, CDR1 is MNHNS and CDR2 SASEGT.

This clonotype was observed many times. This chain links TRBV12-3 or TRBV12-4 with TRBJ2-1; 10 bases are a match to TRBD2. The junction had 15 bases not matched to a gene; V was cut back by 5 bases and J by 8 bases. The CDR3 spans 17 residues. In DNA, the CDR3 is TGTGCCAGCAGTCCAGCCCCAGCGGGAGGGCCCGGGGATGAGCAGTTCTTC. Residues: CASSPAPAGGPGDEQFF.

In the case of this clonotype: This may be a read error: a much more frequent sequence differs by one nucleotide. This rearrangement joins TRBV12-3 or TRBV12-4 to TRBJ1-5; D gene ambiguous. The V end lost 5 bases, the J end lost 7 bases, and 9 bases lay between the germline ends. This CDR3 has 12 residues. The CDR3 here is CASSTEGQPQHF. CDR3 DNA sequence: TGTGCCAGCAGTACCGAGGGCCAGCCCCAGCATTTT.

A remark on this clonotype: It is likely a read error, because the conserved phenylalanine at the end of the CDR3 is missing. The DNA is omitted, as the CDR3 cannot be located on it reliably, and the CDR3 follows TCRdb's listing. The CDR3 spells CASSLFGVSNQPRHC. The chain carries TRBV11-2 and TRBJ1-5. Germline V gives CDR1 SGHAT, CDR2 FQNNGV. The CDR3 is 15 residues long, ends included.

As to this clonotype: Being one base from a much bigger clone, this may be a read error. The chain couples TRBV6-1 to TRBJ1-5, with D possibly being TRBD1 (6 bases). The CDR3 contains 14 residues. Germline CDR1 and CDR2: MNHNS and SASEGT. In DNA, the CDR3 is TGTGGCAGCAGTGAATTAGGGGGTGATCAGCCCCAGCATTTT. The encoded protein is CGSSELGGDQPQHF.

Note on this clonotype: This may be a read error, as it is one base from a much larger clone. This CDR3 is missing its conserved last phenylalanine or tryptophan, likely due to a read error. The rearrangement links TRBV4-1 to TRBJ2-3, with D uncertain. There are 14 residues in the CDR3. Trimming took off 5 bases at V and 0 bases at J, with 9 bases between the two ends. The germline gives CDR1 MGHRA, CDR2 YSYEKL. CDR3 in DNA: TGCGCCAGCAGCATGCTGAGGAGCACAGATACGCAGTATCTT. Translating gives CASSMLRSTDTQYL.

This clonotype was seen ten or more times. The V and J genes are TRBV6-1 and TRBJ2-1, with D possibly TRBD2 on 5 matching bases. Trimming took 4 bases from V and 0 from J, leaving 13 bases between them. CDR3 length equals 16 residues. Germline V gene sequence: CDR1 MNHNS, CDR2 SASEGT. The CDR3 loop is CASSGRTFRSYNEQFF. The CDR3 coding sequence is TGTGCCAGCAGTGGAAGGACTTTTCGCTCCTACAATGAGCAGTTCTTC.

The chain carries TRBV11-1 and TRBJ2-7; TRBD1 is a possible D gene (5 bases). Germline CDR1 is SGHAT and CDR2 is FQDESV (reference sequence). CDR3 length: 13 residues. The CDR3 DNA sequence: TGTGCTGGCAGCCTGGACAACTCCTACGAGCAGTACTTC. Protein: CAGSLDNSYEQYF.